This T cell receptor beta chain was identified during a study of cytomegalovirus exposure and HLA in healthy donors. The CDR3 consists of 14 residues. V gave up 3 bases and J gave up 0 bases, with 7 bases separating them. The germline CDR1 and CDR2 sequences are LNHDA and SQIVND (reference sequence). The PCR employed 60 Vbeta primers together with 13 Jbeta primers. Sequenced by immunoSEQ multiplex PCR; TCRdb stores in-frame clones only, minus some. The sample includes approximately 120,000 clones, 76% of them seen just once. The sample comprised PBMCs. The chain couples TRBV19 to TRBJ2-3; no definite D call. The TCR comes from a man aged 50 to 60 in good health and CMV-seronegative. The CDR3 region is CASSMTRSTDTQYF. CDR3 sequence (DNA): TGTGCCAGTAGTATGACTCGAAGCACAGATACGCAGTATTTT.